This entry lists 17 T cell receptor beta chains sequenced from one sample in a study of T cells in tumors after PD-1 blockade. Sequenced by immunoSEQ multiplex PCR; TCRdb stores in-frame clones only, minus some. The sample consists of 30,000 to 40,000 clones, about 77% of them appearing once. The sample consisted of PBMCs, taken before anti-PD-1 treatment. These receptors were collected from a human donor with basal cell carcinoma.

This clone occurred many times. The chain combines TRBV7-9 with TRBJ2-1; 12 bases map to TRBD2. The CDR3 loop spans 15 amino acids. Germline V gene lookup returns CDR1 SEHNR and CDR2 FQNEAQ (reference sequence). V gave up 5 bases and J gave up 8 bases; unmatched junction bases: 7. The CDR3 protein is CASSTRTSGNDEQFF. The CDR3 DNA is TGTGCCAGCAGCACGAGGACTAGCGGGAACGATGAGCAGTTCTTC.

The sample holds a few counts of this clone. The rearrangement uses TRBV5-8 and TRBJ2-7; no reliable D call. The CDR3 is 15 residues long. CDR1 is SGHTS, CDR2 YDEGEE, per germline. Trimming took 0 bases from V and 2 from J, leaving 12 bases between them. The CDR3 reads CASSLAGPETYEQYF. Written as DNA, the CDR3 is TGTGCCAGCAGCTTGGCCGGGCCAGAGACCTACGAGCAGTACTTC.

This clone has a single count. V is TRBV7-9 and J is TRBJ2-7; D gene uncertain. The CDR3 is made up of 16 amino acids. Germline-derived CDR1 and CDR2 are SEHNR and FQNEAQ (reference sequence). Trimming cost V 5 bases and J 3 bases, with 20 bases left between them. The CDR3 protein is CASSKLDPLTRYEQYF. The DNA of the CDR3 is TGTGCCAGCAGCAAACTTGACCCTTTGACCCGCTACGAGCAGTACTTC.

This clone was counted a single time. The J gene is TRBJ2-5, the V gene TRBV7-3; D is uncertain. Germline V gene lookup returns CDR1 SGHTA and CDR2 FQGTGA. The CDR3 has 13 amino acids. Trimming shortened V by 5 bases and J by 3 bases, and 10 bases separated the two germline ends. The CDR3 sequence: CASSAGPEETQYF. CDR3 nucleotide sequence: TGTGCCAGCAGCGCTGGCCCAGAAGAGACCCAGTACTTC.

A single count supports this clone. The chain employs TRBV4-3 and TRBJ2-7; D is perhaps TRBD1 (5 bases). Germline V CDR1 and CDR2: LGHNA, YSLEER. Trimming shortened V by 4 bases and J by 2 bases, and 15 bases separated the two germline ends. CDR3 length equals 15 residues. The CDR3 region has the DNA TGCGCCAGCAGCCGAAACAGGCAGATGGCCTACGAGCAGTACTTC. This encodes CASSRNRQMAYEQYF.

This clone was detected once. The rearrangement joins TRBV7-8 to TRBJ1-1, with a weak D call TRBD1 (6 bases). CDR1 and CDR2 (germline): SGHVS, FQNEAQ. This CDR3 comprises 14 residues. V lost 2 bases and J lost 5, with 12 bases in between. The CDR3 loop reads CASSLSAGETEAFF. CDR3 bases: TGTGCCAGCAGCTTATCGGCAGGGGAGACTGAAGCTTTCTTT.

This clone has a single count. V gene TRBV19 combines with J gene TRBJ1-4; D is ambiguous. V was trimmed by 3 bases and J by 17 bases, leaving 19 bases between them. This CDR3 region has 13 residues. The V gene's germline CDR1 is LNHDA and CDR2 SQIVND (reference sequence). The CDR3 reads CASSIGGPSVRFF. For the CDR3, the DNA is TGTGCCAGTAGTATTGGTGGGCCAAGCGTGCGATTTTTT. Combining the CDR3 with reference TRBV19 and TRBJ1-4 gives the whole variable domain DGGITQSPKYLFRKEGQNVTLSCEQNLNHDAMYWYRQDPGQGLRLIYYSQIVNDFQKGDIAEGYSVSREKKESFPLTVTSAQKNPTAFYLCASSIGGPSVRFFGSGTQLSVL.

This clone was seen only a few times. The chain is built from TRBV5-4 and TRBJ2-4; D remains unclear. The CDR3 sequence is 16 residues long. Germline lookup yields CDR1 SGHNT and CDR2 YYREEE (reference sequence). Trimming removed 0 bases from V and 3 bases from J, with 13 bases in between. CDR3 bases: TGTGCCAGCAGCTTGGGGCGGAGTGGAGTCAAAAACATTCAGTACTTC. Protein: CASSLGRSGVKNIQYF.

Notes on this clone: Other DNA sequences in this sample translate to the same CDR3. The chain couples TRBV29-1 to TRBJ2-2; TRBD1 aligns across 8 bases. From germline, CDR1 is SQVTM and CDR2 ANQGSEA. This CDR3 has 14 residues. After removal of 6 bases from V and 0 bases from J, the junction contained 3 bases not matched to a gene. Here the CDR3 DNA reads TGCAGCGTCGAACAGGGGGCGAACACCGGGGAGCTGTTTTTT. The encoded protein is CSVEQGANTGELFF.

V and J are TRBV24-1 and TRBJ2-4; D remains ambiguous. The germline V gene encodes CDR1 KGHDR and CDR2 SFDVKD. Trimming removed 4 bases from V and 5 bases from J, with 14 bases in between. The CDR3 covers 15 residues. The CDR3: CATSDSDGRENIQYF. For the CDR3, the DNA is TGTGCCACCAGTGACTCAGACGGACGGGAAAACATTCAGTACTTC.

The CDR3 DNA sequence: TGTGCCACCAAGGGGGCGGAAAGCGAGCAGTACTTC. Its translation is CATKGAESEQYF. The chain carries TRBV24-1 and TRBJ2-7, with TRBD1 matching over 7 bases. Germline values: CDR1 KGHDR, CDR2 SFDVKD. CDR3 length: 12 residues. Trimming at V came to 8 bases and at J to 6 bases, leaving 6 bases not matched to a gene.

V and J are TRBV6-2 or TRBV6-3 and TRBJ1-1; D ambiguous. CDR1 is MNHEY, CDR2 SVGEGT, per germline. This CDR3 region has 13 residues. The V and J ends lost 2 bases and 10 bases respectively, with 14 bases between them. CDR3 in DNA: TGTGCCAGCAGTTACGGGGTTCGGGTCGGAGCTTTCTTT. Translated, it gives CASSYGVRVGAFF.

This sequence joins TRBV4-1 and TRBJ2-1; possible D gene TRBD2, 5 bases. This CDR3 has 14 amino acids. The V end lost 3 bases, the J end lost 10 bases, and 16 bases lay between the germline ends. Germline CDR1 and CDR2: MGHRA and YSYEKL. The CDR3 nucleotides read TGCGCCAGCAGCCATAGAGACGGGAACGGGGAGCAGTTCTTC. Translated: CASSHRDGNGEQFF.

This clone was seen more than once but under ten times. This chain links TRBV7-2 with TRBJ2-4; 10 bases align to TRBD1. Trimming at V came to 4 bases and at J to 2 bases, leaving 5 bases not matched to a gene. Germline values: CDR1 SGHTA, CDR2 FQGNSA. The CDR3 spans 16 residues. CDR3 in DNA: TGTGCCAGCAGCTCGACAGGGGGCGCCTCCAAAAACATTCAGTACTTC. Residues: CASSSTGGASKNIQYF.

The chain is built from TRBV19 and TRBJ2-1, with TRBD1 matching 8 bases. The CDR3 length is 15 residues. CDR1 LNHDA and CDR2 SQIVND come from the germline V gene (reference sequence). J gave up 2 bases and V 5 bases, and 5 bases lay outside the gene matches. The CDR3 reads CASSRTGGPYNEQFF. The CDR3 DNA is TGTGCCAGTAGTCGCACAGGGGGGCCCTACAATGAGCAGTTCTTC.

The chain uses TRBV7-2 and TRBJ2-7; D is ambiguous. Deletions cut 2 bases from V and 3 bases from J, with 14 bases between. This CDR3 region has 15 residues. CDR1 and CDR2 from the germline V gene are SGHTA and FQGNSA. The CDR3 DNA sequence: TGTGCCAGCAGCTTATGGCCAGGTTTCAACTACGAGCAGTACTTC. It yields the protein CASSLWPGFNYEQYF.

This chain uses TRBV6-2 or TRBV6-3 with TRBJ2-7, with 7 nucleotides matching TRBD1. Germline V gene lookup returns CDR1 MNHEY and CDR2 SVGEGT. The ends lost 6 bases at V and 0 bases at J; junction bases unmatched: 11. The length of the CDR3 is 16 residues. The CDR3 spells CASSTTIDRASYEQYF. Here the CDR3 DNA reads TGTGCCAGCAGCACCACGATCGACAGGGCCTCCTACGAGCAGTACTTC.